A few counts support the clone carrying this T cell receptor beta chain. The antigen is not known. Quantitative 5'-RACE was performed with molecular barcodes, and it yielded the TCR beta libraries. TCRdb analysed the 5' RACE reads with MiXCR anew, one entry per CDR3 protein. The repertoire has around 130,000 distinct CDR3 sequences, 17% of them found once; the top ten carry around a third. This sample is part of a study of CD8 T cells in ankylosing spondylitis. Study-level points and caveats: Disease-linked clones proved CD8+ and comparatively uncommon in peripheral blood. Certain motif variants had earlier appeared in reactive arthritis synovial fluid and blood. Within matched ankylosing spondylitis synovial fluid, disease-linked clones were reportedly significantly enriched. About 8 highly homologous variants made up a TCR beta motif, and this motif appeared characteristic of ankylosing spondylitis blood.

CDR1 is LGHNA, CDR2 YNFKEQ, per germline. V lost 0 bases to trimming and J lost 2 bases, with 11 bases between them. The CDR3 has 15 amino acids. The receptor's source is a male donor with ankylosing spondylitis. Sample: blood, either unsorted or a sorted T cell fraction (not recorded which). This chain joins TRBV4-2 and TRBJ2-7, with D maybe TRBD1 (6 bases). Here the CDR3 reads CASSQERTAAYEQYF. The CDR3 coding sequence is TGTGCCAGCAGCCAAGAGAGGACAGCCGCCTACGAGCAGTACTTC.